These T cell receptor beta chains were read from a single sample in a study of tumor-infiltrating lymphocytes in primary liver carcinoma. TCRdb re-called the multiplex PCR reads with MiXCR, one entry per CDR3 protein. The data show about 78,000 distinct CDR3 sequences, with over 55% seen just once and approximately 15% held by the top ten. Input material: liver tumor tissue from sampling region 4. The receptor set was obtained from a woman aged 60 to 75 with primary liver carcinoma and hepatitis B virus infection. Each CDR3 is given with its conserved first and last residue. Each record gives: J gene, V gene, D gene, clone size, CDR3 protein, CDR3 DNA. D genes are given only for firm matches. The size field is filled for only some rows; it gives once, few, many or a size class.

J gene: TRBJ2-3
V gene: TRBV11-2
D gene: TRBD2
clone size: medium-sized
CDR3 protein: CASSLMRGGTDTQYF
CDR3 DNA: TGTGCCAGCAGCTTAATGCGGGGGGGCACAGATACGCAGTATTTT

J gene: TRBJ2-2
V gene: TRBV29-1
D gene: NA
clone size: many
CDR3 protein: CSVGVGGLTGELFF
CDR3 DNA: TGCAGCGTGGGGGTGGGGGGACTGACCGGGGAGCTGTTTTTT

J gene: TRBJ2-2
V gene: TRBV12-3/TRBV12-4
D gene: NA
clone size: many
CDR3 protein: CASRGPGVTITGELFF
CDR3 DNA: TGTGCCAGCAGGGGACCGGGAGTCACGATCACCGGGGAGCTGTTTTTT

J gene: TRBJ1-1
V gene: TRBV20-1
D gene: NA
clone size: NA
CDR3 protein: CSAMRGPGTEASF
CDR3 DNA: TGCAGTGCTATGAGGGGCCCGGGAACTGAAGCTTCCTTT

J gene: TRBJ2-7
V gene: TRBV5-1
D gene: TRBD2
clone size: NA
CDR3 protein: CASSLGTRRDERYF
CDR3 DNA: TGCGCCAGCAGCTTGGGGACTAGAAGAGACGAGCGATACTTC

J gene: TRBJ2-1
V gene: TRBV4-2
D gene: NA
clone size: NA
CDR3 protein: CASSLGGGGGYNGLFF
CDR3 DNA: TGTGCCAGCAGCCTCGGAGGTGGCGGAGGCTACAATGGGCTGTTCTTC

J gene: TRBJ1-4
V gene: TRBV4-1
D gene: NA
clone size: NA
CDR3 protein: CASSPPMSSEGEKLFF
CDR3 DNA: TGCGCCAGCAGCCCACCCATGAGCAGTGAAGGAGAGAAACTGTTTTTT

J gene: TRBJ2-7
V gene: TRBV5-4
D gene: TRBD2
clone size: many
CDR3 protein: CASSKIAGYEQYF
CDR3 DNA: TGTGCCAGCAGCAAAATAGCGGGCTACGAGCAGTACTTC

J gene: TRBJ2-7
V gene: TRBV6-2/TRBV6-3
D gene: TRBD2
clone size: NA
CDR3 protein: CASTRESIPYELYF
CDR3 DNA: TGTGCCAGCACGCGGGAGAGTATCCCCTACGAGCTATACTTC

J gene: TRBJ2-7
V gene: TRBV11-3
D gene: NA
clone size: NA
CDR3 protein: CASRPGTWGNYEQYF
CDR3 DNA: TGTGCCAGCAGACCCGGAACATGGGGCAACTACGAGCAGTACTTC

J gene: TRBJ2-7
V gene: TRBV29-1
D gene: TRBD2
clone size: NA
CDR3 protein: CSVTGLVGVSAYEQYF
CDR3 DNA: TGCAGCGTTACGGGACTAGTGGGAGTGAGTGCTTACGAGCAGTACTTC

J gene: TRBJ2-7
V gene: TRBV6-2/TRBV6-3
D gene: NA
clone size: once
CDR3 protein: CASNLGLTTYEQYF
CDR3 DNA: TGTGCCAGCAACCTGGGACTCACTACCTACGAGCAGTACTTC

J gene: TRBJ1-2
V gene: TRBV11-2
D gene: NA
clone size: NA
CDR3 protein: CAKSLGTPEGFYDYTF
CDR3 DNA: TGTGCCAAAAGTCTCGGGACACCGGAGGGGTTCTATGACTACACCTTC

J gene: TRBJ1-1
V gene: TRBV6-1
D gene: TRBD1
clone size: NA
CDR3 protein: CASRRDRVGESNTEAFF
CDR3 DNA: TGTGCCAGCAGGAGAGACAGGGTAGGAGAATCGAACACTGAAGCTTTCTTT

J gene: TRBJ1-1
V gene: TRBV7-6
D gene: NA
clone size: few
CDR3 protein: CASSPTPRNTEAFF
CDR3 DNA: TGTGCCAGCAGCCCTACCCCAAGGAACACTGAAGCTTTCTTT

J gene: TRBJ2-2
V gene: TRBV24-1
D gene: NA
clone size: many
CDR3 protein: CATSDHRTVRTNTGELFF
CDR3 DNA: TGTGCCACCAGTGACCACCGGACAGTGAGAACGAACACCGGGGAGCTGTTTTTT

J gene: TRBJ2-1
V gene: TRBV2
D gene: NA
clone size: NA
CDR3 protein: CASSEGSWDEQFF
CDR3 DNA: TGTGCCAGCAGTGAAGGGAGCTGGGATGAGCAGTTCTTC

J gene: TRBJ2-6
V gene: TRBV6-1
D gene: NA
clone size: NA
CDR3 protein: CANSMMRTGTNVLTF
CDR3 DNA: TGTGCCAACAGCATGATGCGAACTGGGACCAACGTCCTGACTTTC

J gene: TRBJ2-1
V gene: TRBV29-1
D gene: TRBD2
clone size: NA
CDR3 protein: CSVEVQTSGINEQFF
CDR3 DNA: TGCAGCGTTGAAGTCCAAACTAGCGGGATTAATGAGCAGTTCTTT

J gene: TRBJ2-3
V gene: TRBV28
D gene: TRBD1
clone size: NA
CDR3 protein: CTSSPRTGRLREQYF
CDR3 DNA: TGTACCAGCAGTCCTCGGACAGGCAGACTTCGGGAGCAGTATTTT

J gene: TRBJ2-7
V gene: TRBV12-3/TRBV12-4
D gene: NA
clone size: NA
CDR3 protein: CASSLWREDEQYF
CDR3 DNA: TGTGCCAGCAGTCTTTGGCGTGAGGACGAGCAGTACTTC

J gene: TRBJ2-3
V gene: TRBV4-2
D gene: NA
clone size: once
CDR3 protein: CVNSQEFVHNLFTDTQYF
CDR3 DNA: TGTGTCAACAGCCAAGAGTTTGTCCACAACCTGTTCACAGATACGCAGTATTTT

J gene: TRBJ1-2
V gene: TRBV10-3
D gene: NA
clone size: NA
CDR3 protein: CAISESSQVAYTF
CDR3 DNA: TGTGCCATCAGTGAGTCGAGTCAGGTGGCCTACACGTTC

J gene: TRBJ1-2
V gene: TRBV4-2
D gene: NA
clone size: NA
CDR3 protein: CAGSHDQGPNYGYTF
CDR3 DNA: TGTGCCGGCAGCCATGATCAGGGACCTAACTATGGCTACACCTTC

J gene: TRBJ2-7
V gene: TRBV7-9
D gene: NA
clone size: NA
CDR3 protein: CASSFGEYEQYF
CDR3 DNA: TGTGCCAGCAGCTTCGGTGAATACGAGCAGTACTTC

J gene: TRBJ2-5
V gene: TRBV5-1
D gene: TRBD1
clone size: NA
CDR3 protein: CASSLAGAGGATSQETRYF
CDR3 DNA: TGTGCCAGCAGCTTGGCAGGGGCAGGGGGCGCCACAAGCCAAGAGACCCGGTACTTC

J gene: TRBJ2-7
V gene: TRBV6-6
D gene: NA
clone size: NA
CDR3 protein: CACLGGPGAGYF
CDR3 DNA: TGTGCCTGCCTCGGGGGGCCGGGGGCTGGGTACTTC

J gene: TRBJ2-6
V gene: TRBV7-8
D gene: NA
clone size: NA
CDR3 protein: CASCLPGLDLSGANVLTF
CDR3 DNA: TGTGCCAGCTGTTTACCGGGGCTAGATTTGTCTGGGGCCAACGTCCTGACTTTC

J gene: TRBJ1-1
V gene: TRBV12-3/TRBV12-4
D gene: NA
clone size: many
CDR3 protein: CASSLGGGNTEAFF
CDR3 DNA: TGTGCCAGCAGTTTAGGAGGGGGAAACACTGAAGCTTTCTTT

J gene: TRBJ2-1
V gene: TRBV28
D gene: TRBD2
clone size: many
CDR3 protein: CASSLLGGRVNEQFF
CDR3 DNA: TGTGCCAGCAGTTTATTAGGAGGGAGGGTCAATGAGCAGTTCTTC

J gene: TRBJ2-3
V gene: TRBV6-6
D gene: TRBD1
clone size: NA
CDR3 protein: CASSPRDRGADTQYF
CDR3 DNA: TGTGCCAGCAGTCCTCGGGACAGGGGAGCAGATACGCAGTATTTT

J gene: TRBJ1-3
V gene: TRBV12-3/TRBV12-4
D gene: TRBD1
clone size: many
CDR3 protein: CASRTGGYTIYF
CDR3 DNA: TGTGCCAGCAGGACAGGGGGATACACCATATATTTT

J gene: TRBJ2-7
V gene: TRBV11-2
D gene: NA
clone size: NA
CDR3 protein: CAGSLDWVSLASPYKQYF
CDR3 DNA: TGTGCCGGCAGCTTAGATTGGGTCAGTCTAGCGAGTCCCTACAAGCAGTACTTC

J gene: TRBJ2-1
V gene: TRBV20-1
D gene: NA
clone size: NA
CDR3 protein: CSAGGDSSSYNEQFF
CDR3 DNA: TGCAGTGCTGGAGGAGACTCGAGCTCCTACAATGAGCAGTTCTTC

J gene: TRBJ2-2
V gene: TRBV11-2
D gene: TRBD2
clone size: once
CDR3 protein: CASSLETGLVTGKLFF
CDR3 DNA: TGTGCTAGCAGCTTAGAAACCGGACTAGTCACCGGAAAGCTGTTTTTT

J gene: TRBJ1-2
V gene: TRBV5-5
D gene: NA
clone size: NA
CDR3 protein: CASGPTGSHNYGYTF
CDR3 DNA: TGTGCCAGCGGCCCGACTGGGAGCCATAACTATGGCTACACCTTC

J gene: TRBJ2-3
V gene: TRBV29-1
D gene: NA
clone size: NA
CDR3 protein: CSAEGGRTDAQYF
CDR3 DNA: TGCAGCGCCGAAGGGGGTCGTACAGATGCGCAGTATTTT

J gene: TRBJ1-5
V gene: TRBV6-2/TRBV6-3
D gene: TRBD1
clone size: NA
CDR3 protein: CASTSTGEWGQPQHF
CDR3 DNA: TGTGCCAGCACCAGCACAGGGGAATGGGGTCAGCCCCAGCATTTC

J gene: TRBJ2-1
V gene: TRBV28
D gene: TRBD2
clone size: once
CDR3 protein: CANSPTGTSGEGEQFF
CDR3 DNA: TGTGCCAACAGTCCGACCGGGACTAGCGGGGAGGGTGAGCAGTTCTTC

J gene: TRBJ1-2
V gene: TRBV5-6
D gene: NA
clone size: NA
CDR3 protein: CASSSLGQNCGYTF
CDR3 DNA: TGTGCCAGCAGCTCGTTAGGACAGAACTGTGGCTACACCTTC

J gene: TRBJ2-3
V gene: TRBV6-1
D gene: TRBD1
clone size: NA
CDR3 protein: CASSGPPRQGPDTQYF
CDR3 DNA: TGTGCCAGCAGTGGGCCCCCGCGACAGGGACCAGATACGCAGTATTTT

J gene: TRBJ1-2
V gene: TRBV29-1
D gene: TRBD1
clone size: NA
CDR3 protein: CSVEVAGQIGGGYSYTF
CDR3 DNA: TGCAGCGTTGAAGTCGCGGGGCAAATAGGGGGCGGCTATAGCTACACCTTC

J gene: TRBJ2-3
V gene: TRBV28
D gene: TRBD1
clone size: few
CDR3 protein: CASNTPTGGTTDTQYF
CDR3 DNA: TGTGCCAGCAACACCCCGACAGGGGGCACCACAGATACGCAGTATTTT

J gene: TRBJ2-5
V gene: TRBV6-2/TRBV6-3
D gene: TRBD2
clone size: NA
CDR3 protein: CASLRGRAAGTQYF
CDR3 DNA: TGTGCCAGCCTCCGAGGGAGGGCCGCGGGGACCCAGTACTTC

J gene: TRBJ2-7
V gene: TRBV20-1
D gene: NA
clone size: NA
CDR3 protein: CSAKWNRNYEQYF
CDR3 DNA: TGCAGTGCTAAATGGAACCGGAACTACGAGCAGTACTTC

J gene: TRBJ1-2
V gene: TRBV30
D gene: NA
clone size: NA
CDR3 protein: CTWSDADYGYAF
CDR3 DNA: TGTACCTGGAGTGACGCTGACTATGGCTACGCCTTC

J gene: TRBJ2-2
V gene: TRBV6-5
D gene: NA
clone size: NA
CDR3 protein: CASSRDRGAGELFF
CDR3 DNA: TGTGCCAGCAGTCGGGATAGGGGGGCCGGGGAGCTGTTTTTT

J gene: TRBJ2-7
V gene: TRBV11-2
D gene: TRBD2
clone size: NA
CDR3 protein: CTSGGISYEQCF
CDR3 DNA: TGTACCAGCGGGGGTATCTCCTACGAGCAGTGCTTC

J gene: TRBJ2-3
V gene: TRBV11-2
D gene: NA
clone size: NA
CDR3 protein: CTSNLIPGVPPTDTQYF
CDR3 DNA: TGTACCAGCAACTTAATACCCGGCGTACCCCCCACAGATACGCAGTATTTT

J gene: TRBJ2-3
V gene: TRBV5-1
D gene: TRBD2
clone size: NA
CDR3 protein: CASSSERESDTQYF
CDR3 DNA: TGCGCCAGCAGCTCGGAGCGGGAATCAGATACGCAGTATTTT

J gene: TRBJ2-3
V gene: TRBV6-5
D gene: TRBD2
clone size: many
CDR3 protein: CASRASGRTDTQYF
CDR3 DNA: TGTGCCAGCAGGGCTAGCGGGAGGACAGATACGCAGTATTTT

J gene: TRBJ2-7
V gene: TRBV29-1
D gene: NA
clone size: many
CDR3 protein: CSVDRGDRGEQYF
CDR3 DNA: TGCAGCGTTGACCGCGGGGACAGAGGCGAGCAGTACTTC

J gene: TRBJ1-5
V gene: TRBV28
D gene: TRBD1
clone size: many
CDR3 protein: CASRPDREPQPQHF
CDR3 DNA: TGTGCCAGCAGGCCTGACAGGGAGCCTCAGCCCCAGCATTTT

J gene: TRBJ2-7
V gene: TRBV28
D gene: NA
clone size: few
CDR3 protein: CASSLHYEQYF
CDR3 DNA: TGTGCCAGCAGTTTACACTACGAGCAGTACTTC

J gene: TRBJ1-1
V gene: TRBV12-3/TRBV12-4
D gene: TRBD1
clone size: NA
CDR3 protein: CTSSPQWDRIAEAFF
CDR3 DNA: TGTACCAGCAGTCCACAATGGGACAGGATCGCTGAAGCTTTCTTT